This TCR beta chain was identified in a study of shared clonotypes between healthy human individuals. As for this clone: Its antigen is unidentified.

General study findings and limits: Relative to clonotypes present in all four donors, those not shared had lower generation probabilities. Blood alone was sampled, and tissue repertoires likely differ. Generally, naive subsets (rather than memory subsets) showed larger estimated richness.

As handled by the study authors: Junction-only immunoSEQ sequences carried no quality scores, so filtering differed. Generated by immunoSEQ multiplex PCR, the TCRdb table keeps only in-frame clones and is missing some. V and J calls and clone size are those listed in that table; D and trimming were worked out from the DNA. Of 730,000 or so clones listed, more than 70% were seen once; the top ten hold around 2%. Germline V gene sequence: CDR1 SNHLY, CDR2 FYNNEI. V was trimmed by 4 bases and J by 7 bases, leaving 5 bases between them. CDR3 length equals 10 residues. The V and J genes are TRBV2 and TRBJ2-7, with D hard to call. This TCR came from a woman aged 25 to 39 in good health. Sequencing was performed on memory CD4+ T cells sorted from blood. Stated subset: CD45RA-negative fraction. CDR3 sequence: CASSGTEQYF. Written as DNA, the CDR3 is TGTGCCAGCAGTGGGACGGAGCAGTACTTC.